Sequencing of this T cell receptor beta chain was carried out in a study of neoadjuvant anti-PD-1 for oral cavity cancer. Points from the study as a whole: Greater tumor shrinkage accompanied bigger post-treatment sizes of preexisting clones.

As concerns this clone: Its matching antigen is unknown.

The time point: after neoadjuvant nivolumab, at surgical resection. Cohort: HPV-negative, locally advanced oral cavity squamous cell carcinoma patients. Profiled with immunoSEQ multiplex PCR; TCRdb holds only in-frame clones, not every one. The table records 20,000 to 30,000 clones, 25% to 35% of them present only once. The specimen comprised tumor tissue, sampled after nivolumab (anti-PD-1) treatment. This TCR derives from a person aged 35 to 85 with oral cavity squamous cell carcinoma.

For the CDR3, the DNA is TGTGCCGCCACCCAGGGGTTAGGCTATGGCTACACCTTC. Its translation: CAATQGLGYGYTF. The chain joins TRBV10-3 to TRBJ1-2; maybe TRBD1 (6 bases). In germline, CDR1 is ENHRY, CDR2 SYGVKD. This CDR3 is built from 13 residues. Trimming cost V 11 bases and J 4 bases, with 17 bases left between them.